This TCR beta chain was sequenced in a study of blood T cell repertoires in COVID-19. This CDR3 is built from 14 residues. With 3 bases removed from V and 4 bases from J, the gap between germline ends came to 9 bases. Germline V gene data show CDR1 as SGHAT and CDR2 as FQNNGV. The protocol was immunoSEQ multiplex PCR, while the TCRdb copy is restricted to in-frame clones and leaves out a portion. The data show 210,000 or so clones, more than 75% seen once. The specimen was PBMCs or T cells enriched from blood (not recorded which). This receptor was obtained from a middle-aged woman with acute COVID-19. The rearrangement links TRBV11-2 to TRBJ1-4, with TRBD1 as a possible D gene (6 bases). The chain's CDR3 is CASSFTGNNEKLFF. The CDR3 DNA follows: TGTGCCAGCAGCTTTACAGGGAATAATGAAAAACTGTTTTTT.